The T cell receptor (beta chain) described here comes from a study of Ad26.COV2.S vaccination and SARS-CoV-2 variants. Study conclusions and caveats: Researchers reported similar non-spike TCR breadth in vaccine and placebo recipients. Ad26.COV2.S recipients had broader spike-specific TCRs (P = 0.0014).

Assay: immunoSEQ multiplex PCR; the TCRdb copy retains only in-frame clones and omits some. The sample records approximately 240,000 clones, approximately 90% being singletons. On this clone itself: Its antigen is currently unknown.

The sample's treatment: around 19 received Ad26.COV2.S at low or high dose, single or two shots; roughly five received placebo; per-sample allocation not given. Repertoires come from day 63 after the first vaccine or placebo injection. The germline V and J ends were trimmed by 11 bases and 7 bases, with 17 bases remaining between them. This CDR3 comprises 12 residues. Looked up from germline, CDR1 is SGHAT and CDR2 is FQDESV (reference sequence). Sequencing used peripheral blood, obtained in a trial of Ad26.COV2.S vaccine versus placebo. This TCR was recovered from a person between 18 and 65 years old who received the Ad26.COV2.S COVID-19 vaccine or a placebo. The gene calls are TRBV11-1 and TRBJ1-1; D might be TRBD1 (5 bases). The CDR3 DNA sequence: TGTGCCTCCCGGGGGGGAACGAGTGAAGCTTTCTTT. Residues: CASRGGTSEAFF.